This TCR beta chain derives from a study of shared clonotypes between healthy human individuals. It was around 180 ng DNA, around 33,000 T cell genomes, that sorted-subset replicate PCRs used. TCRdb's table, derived via immunoSEQ multiplex PCR, lists solely in-frame clones and lacks some. The sample records approximately 1.4 million clones, 95% to 99% being singletons. The ends lost 2 bases at V and 6 bases at J; junction bases unmatched: 10. The CDR3 is made up of 16 amino acids. Germline CDR1 is LNHNV and CDR2 is YYDKDF (reference sequence). The source is a man younger than 40 in good health. The chain joins TRBV15 to TRBJ2-3, with 8 bases aligning to TRBD1. Material for sequencing was naive CD4+ T cells sorted from blood. As for subset: CD45RA+ positively selected. CDR3 DNA: TGTGCCACCAGCAGAAGGAACAGACAGGGGAGGGATACGCAGTATTTT. Protein: CATSRRNRQGRDTQYF.